This T cell receptor (beta chain) was documented in a study of blood T cells in healthy people across ages. General observations from the study: Higher naive T cell percentage went strongly together with higher TCR beta diversity. Naive and antigen-experienced cells could not be conclusively compared, given unsorted PBMCs.

For the second PCR, which ran for 7 to 11 cycles, a sample-barcoded 5' primer and a J-beta primer mix were used. TCRdb fed the 5' RACE reads into MiXCR, producing one record per CDR3 protein. The sample lists 540,000 or so distinct CDR3 sequences, 25% to 30% occurring once. This clonotype was seen a few times. No antigen is known for it. The germline CDR1 and CDR2 sequences are GTSNPN and SVGIG (reference sequence). The CDR3 loop spans 14 amino acids. The receptor's source is a woman in her sixties or seventies in good health. The chain joins TRBV30 to TRBJ2-1, with a weak D call TRBD1 (5 bases). The J call may be mistaken, given a closer DNA end match to TRBJ2-7. Material for sequencing was blood. For the CDR3, the DNA is TGTGCCTGGAGTGTACTCAGGGCAGGGAACGAGCAGTACTTC. Encoded protein: CAWSVLRAGNEQYF.